The 30 T cell receptor beta chains below come from one sample, sequenced in a study of CD8 T cell repertoires and HIV-1 epitope variants. Clones were sequenced by immunoSEQ multiplex PCR, and TCRdb holds only the in-frame ones, with some missing. The sample comprises about 95,000 clones, roughly four fifths of which are singletons, and about 26% rests with the top ten. Sequenced material: uncultured baseline CD8+ T cells from peripheral blood mononuclear cells (PBMCs). Receptor source: a male donor with HIV.

The chain recombines TRBV6-1 with TRBJ2-1, with 9 bases fitting TRBD2. The V gene end was trimmed by 1 base and the J gene end by 4 bases; junction bases not matched to a gene: 2. Germline V CDR1 and CDR2: MNHNS, SASEGT. The CDR3 loop spans 15 amino acids. This CDR3 reads CASSEGLAAYNEQFF. The CDR3 nucleotides are TGTGCCAGCAGTGAAGGACTAGCGGCTTACAATGAGCAGTTCTTC.

This clone was seen just once. The chain recombines TRBV10-3 with TRBJ2-7; D may be TRBD2 (6 bases). CDR3 length equals 15 residues. V was pared by 2 bases and J by 5 bases, with 16 bases between. Germline-derived CDR1 and CDR2 are ENHRY and SYGVKD. DNA for the CDR3: TGTGCCATCAGTGAGGGGGGACTCCCGGAAGACGAGCAGTACTTC. It encodes CAISEGGLPEDEQYF.

V and J are TRBV2 and TRBJ1-2; D not certain. There are 13 residues in the CDR3. Trimming stripped 2 bases from V and 11 bases from J, with 15 bases between. CDR1 SNHLY and CDR2 FYNNEI come from the germline V gene. The CDR3: CASSELVDRRYTF. In nucleotides, the CDR3 is TGTGCCAGCAGTGAATTAGTGGACCGGCGGTACACCTTC.

This CDR3 reads CASSPRQGRGGYTF. In DNA form, the CDR3 reads TGTGCCAGCAGCCCCCGCCAGGGAAGGGGTGGCTACACCTTC. The gene calls are TRBV7-3 and TRBJ1-2; possible D gene TRBD1, 5 bases. V lost 5 bases and J 7 bases, leaving 17 bases between the germline ends. The length of the CDR3 is 14 residues. Germline V gene lookup returns CDR1 SGHTA and CDR2 FQGTGA.

This clone was seen a single time. The chain recombines TRBV16 with TRBJ2-5, with D perhaps TRBD1 (6 bases). The V end was cut by 4 bases, the J end by 2 bases, with 8 bases between. Germline CDR1 KGHSY, CDR2 FQNENV. This CDR3 is built from 13 residues. The DNA for the CDR3 is TGTGCCAGCAGCCGGGGGCCTCAAGAGACCCAGTACTTC. Translating gives CASSRGPQETQYF.

This rearrangement joins TRBV7-2 to TRBJ2-3; D uncertain. Germline V lookup: CDR1 SGHTA, CDR2 FQGNSA. Trimming left V 0 bases short and J 6 bases short, with 7 bases between. The CDR3 extends over 13 amino acids. The CDR3 DNA reads TGTGCCAGCAGCTTAGCAGTCCAGGATACGCAGTATTTT. It codes for CASSLAVQDTQYF.

This rearrangement joins TRBV10-3 to TRBJ1-5; TRBD1 is a possible D gene (5 bases). Germline assignment: CDR1 ENHRY and CDR2 SYGVKD. V gave up 10 bases and J gave up 9 bases, with 19 bases separating them. The CDR3 covers 13 residues. The CDR3 loop reads CATNRDRETPQHF. The CDR3 coding sequence is TGTGCCACCAACCGGGACCGGGAGACGCCCCAGCATTTT.

V and J are TRBV19 and TRBJ1-4; no clear D gene. This CDR3 is built from 14 residues. The V and J ends lost 2 bases and 8 bases respectively, with 12 bases between them. Germline CDR1 LNHDA, CDR2 SQIVND (reference sequence). The CDR3 sequence is CASSIRGPSEKLFF. CDR3 bases: TGTGCCAGTAGTATAAGAGGGCCCAGCGAAAAACTGTTTTTT.

The chain combines TRBV7-2 with TRBJ2-3; no reliable D call. CDR3 length: 13 amino acids. Per germline, CDR1 SGHTA and CDR2 FQGNSA. Trimming cost V 10 bases and J 7 bases, with 18 bases left between them. CDR3 in DNA: TGTGCCACCTCCCCGGCGACTTGGAATACGCAGTATTTT. Translating gives CATSPATWNTQYF. Drawing the rest from reference TRBV7-2 and TRBJ2-3, the complete variable domain is GAGVSQSPSNKVTEKGKDVELRCDPISGHTALYWYRQSLGQGLEFLIYFQGNSAPDKSGLPSDRFSAERTGGSVSTLTIQRTQQEDSAVYLCATSPATWNTQYFGPGTRLTVL.

The V call is TRBV7-9, the J call TRBJ2-5; the match to TRBD1 covers 7 bases. The CDR3 covers 13 residues. Germline assignment: CDR1 SEHNR and CDR2 FQNEAQ (reference sequence). J was trimmed by 1 base and V by 7 bases; bases with no gene match: 3. CDR3 DNA: TGTGCCAGCACCCGGGACAGCCAAGAGACCCAGTACTTC. Translating gives CASTRDSQETQYF.

The chain has TRBV27 and TRBJ2-7; no firm D call. Per germline, CDR1 MNHEY and CDR2 SMNVEV (reference sequence). The CDR3 runs 15 residues. V lost 4 bases to trimming and J lost 9 bases, with 22 bases between them. The CDR3 DNA follows: TGTGCCAGCAGTTCCCCGGAGACTGGGTTCTTTGGGCAGTACTTC. Translated, it gives CASSSPETGFFGQYF.

In the case of this clone: At one of its ends the junction is not consistent with the germline gene, which may arise from a read error. The chain uses TRBV5-1 and TRBJ2-5; D may be TRBD1 (6 bases). The CDR3 is made up of 17 amino acids. CDR1 and CDR2 (germline): SGHRS, YFSETQ. CDR3 residues: CASGLIRRTEKQETQYF. DNA for the CDR3: TGCGCCAGCGGCTTGATAAGGCGGACAGAAAAACAAGAGACCCAGTACTTC.

This rearrangement joins TRBV7-8 to TRBJ1-4, with 7 bases lining up with TRBD1. V was pared by 5 bases and J by 2 bases, with 5 bases of the junction left unmatched. Germline V lookup: CDR1 SGHVS, CDR2 FQNEAQ. This CDR3 has 15 amino acids. In DNA, the CDR3 is TGTGCCAGCAGCCCGACAGGGTGGACTAATGAAAAACTGTTTTTT. Its translation is CASSPTGWTNEKLFF.

This sequence joins TRBV29-1 and TRBJ1-2; 12 nucleotides match TRBD1. Germline V gene sequence: CDR1 SQVTM, CDR2 ANQGSEA. CDR3 length: 16 amino acids. The V gene end was trimmed by 5 bases and the J gene end by 0 bases; junction bases not matched to a gene: 7. CDR3 coding DNA: TGCAGCGTTACCACCGGGACAGGGGGCGCTAACTATGGCTACACCTTC. Protein sequence: CSVTTGTGGANYGYTF.

This clone was seen a handful of times. The DNA of the CDR3 is TGTGCCAGCAGTGACTCGAAAGTGGAAGAGACCCAGTACTTC. Translation: CASSDSKVEETQYF. The V call is TRBV6-4, the J call TRBJ2-5; D gene uncertain. This CDR3 is 14 amino acids long. Germline V CDR1 and CDR2: MRHNA, SNTAGT. The V end was cut by 0 bases, the J end by 3 bases, with 8 bases between.

This clone came up a few times. The V call is TRBV5-4, the J call TRBJ2-1, with D possibly TRBD1 on 6 matching bases. Germline loops: CDR1 SGHNT, CDR2 YYREEE (reference sequence). The CDR3 is 14 residues long. Trimming cost V 2 bases and J 8 bases, with 14 bases left between them. This CDR3 reads CASSLVGGGDEQFF. The DNA for the CDR3 is TGTGCCAGCAGCTTAGTAGGGGGTGGGGATGAGCAGTTCTTC. The variable domain in full, completed from reference TRBV5-4 and TRBJ2-1, reads ETGVTQSPTHLIKTRGQQVTLRCSSQSGHNTVSWYQQALGQGPQFIFQYYREEENGRGNFPPRFSGLQFPNYSSELNVNALELDDSALYLCASSLVGGGDEQFFGPGTRLTVL.

The V gene is TRBV7-9, the J gene TRBJ2-7; TRBD1 agrees at 7 bases. The CDR3 extends over 13 amino acids. The V gene's germline CDR1 is SEHNR and CDR2 FQNEAQ (reference sequence). The V and J ends lost 5 bases and 2 bases, in that order; junction bases with no gene match: 3. This CDR3 reads CASSLQGTYEQYF. The CDR3 DNA reads TGTGCCAGCAGCCTACAGGGGACCTACGAGCAGTACTTC.

This clone occurred once. This chain uses TRBV11-2 with TRBJ2-7; D is ambiguous. Between the trimmed V and J ends, which lost 5 bases and 0 bases, there was a span of 14 bases. Per the germline V gene, CDR1 is SGHAT and CDR2 is FQNNGV. The CDR3 is 15 residues long. The CDR3 DNA follows: TGTGCCAGCAGCCCCGGGTGGAGTAGCTCCTACGAGCAGTACTTC. This encodes CASSPGWSSSYEQYF.

A word on this clone: Other DNA sequences in this sample translate to the same CDR3. This chain uses TRBV5-4 with TRBJ2-7; 8 bases map to TRBD1. From germline, CDR1 is SGHNT and CDR2 YYREEE (reference sequence). The V gene end was trimmed by 4 bases and the J gene end by 2 bases; junction bases not matched to a gene: 5. This CDR3 has 14 amino acids. CDR3 region: CASSPGTGTYEQYF. CDR3 DNA: TGTGCCAGCAGCCCGGGGACAGGAACCTACGAGCAGTACTTC.

The chain has TRBV7-8 and TRBJ2-2; D gene ambiguous. V lost 4 bases and J lost 6, with 15 bases in between. The CDR3 totals 15 residues. Germline-derived CDR1 and CDR2 are SGHVS and FQNEAQ. This CDR3 reads CASSSSTPAPGELFF. As DNA, the CDR3 is TGTGCCAGCAGCTCCTCGACACCTGCACCCGGGGAGCTGTTTTTT.

The chain carries TRBV7-6 and TRBJ2-1; 11 bases map to TRBD2. CDR1 and CDR2 from the germline V gene are SGHVS and FNYEAQ. The V segment lost 0 bases and the J segment 4 bases; nucleotides outside the gene matches: 14. The CDR3 is 20 amino acids. This chain's CDR3 is CASSLASLFLTSGDYNEQFF. The CDR3 bases are TGTGCCAGCAGCTTAGCTTCCCTGTTTCTGACTAGCGGGGATTACAATGAGCAGTTCTTC.

This clone was picked up a small number of times. The chain combines TRBV6-1 with TRBJ2-1; TRBD1 matches at 9 bases. The CDR3 length is 12 residues. Germline V lookup: CDR1 MNHNS, CDR2 SASEGT. The V gene end was trimmed by 6 bases and the J gene end by 13 bases; junction bases not matched to a gene: 7. The CDR3 DNA follows: TGTGCCAGCAGGGGAGGACAGGGGAAACAGTTCTTC. Its protein is CASRGGQGKQFF.

The V and J genes are TRBV28 and TRBJ1-2; 7 bases align to TRBD1. Germline values: CDR1 MDHEN, CDR2 SYDVKM. The CDR3 spans 13 residues. Trimming at V came to 5 bases and at J to 7 bases, leaving 7 bases not matched to a gene. This CDR3 is CASSRIQGIGYTF. In nucleotides, the CDR3 is TGTGCCAGCAGTCGGATACAGGGGATTGGCTACACCTTC.

This chain connects TRBV7-9 to TRBJ1-1; D ambiguous. V lost 7 bases and J lost 3, with 9 bases in between. Germline V gives CDR1 SEHNR, CDR2 FQNEAQ (reference sequence). This CDR3 is 12 amino acids long. CDR3 sequence (DNA): TGTGCCAGCATCCACGAGGACACTGAAGCTTTCTTT. Translated: CASIHEDTEAFF. Full variable domain (missing parts from reference TRBV7-9 and TRBJ1-1): DTGVSQNPRHKITKRGQNVTFRCDPISEHNRLYWYRQTLGQGPEFLTYFQNEAQLEKSRLLSDRFSAERPKGSFSTLEIQRTEQGDSAMYLCASIHEDTEAFFGQGTRLTVV.

This chain uses TRBV2 with TRBJ1-2; D not resolved. The CDR3 loop spans 15 amino acids. Germline loops: CDR1 SNHLY, CDR2 FYNNEI. The V end was cut by 6 bases, the J end by 7 bases, with 21 bases between. The CDR3 DNA sequence: TGTGCCAGCAGCGTCGCGGGAAGGCCCCTAGTTGGCTACACCTTC. This encodes CASSVAGRPLVGYTF.

This clone has more than one count but fewer than ten. This rearrangement joins TRBV27 to TRBJ2-7; D is ambiguous. There are 14 residues in the CDR3. Trimming removed 5 bases from V and 2 bases from J, with 13 bases in between. Germline V gives CDR1 MNHEY, CDR2 SMNVEV (reference sequence). The CDR3 nucleotides read TGTGCCAGCAGTCTGAGGCCGGAGACCTACGAGCAGTACTTC. This sequence encodes CASSLRPETYEQYF.

The chain employs TRBV28 and TRBJ2-2; D is perhaps TRBD1 (6 bases). The CDR3 has 14 amino acids. Germline CDR1 is MDHEN and CDR2 is SYDVKM. Trimming removed 6 bases from V and 6 bases from J, with 14 bases in between. DNA of the CDR3: TGTGCCAGCAGACGTAGGACAGTAGCCGGGGAGCTGTTTTTT. Its protein product is CASRRRTVAGELFF.

V is TRBV10-2 and J is TRBJ1-1, with a possible D match to TRBD1 (5 bases). Looked up from germline, CDR1 is WSHSY and CDR2 is SAAADI. The V gene lost 1 base and the J gene lost 1 base, with 10 bases spanning the gap. The CDR3 has 15 amino acids. The CDR3: CASSELVGENTEAFF. The CDR3 DNA follows: TGCGCCAGCAGTGAGTTAGTAGGGGAGAACACTGAAGCTTTCTTT.

This clone has more than one count but fewer than ten. V gene TRBV28 combines with J gene TRBJ2-5, with no clear D. The CDR3 totals 14 residues. Trimming removed 8 bases at V and 0 bases at J, with 13 bases between. Germline V CDR1 and CDR2: MDHEN, SYDVKM. The CDR3 DNA is TGTGCCAGCCCATCCGATGCGTACCAAGAGACCCAGTACTTC. This sequence encodes CASPSDAYQETQYF.

This clone was detected once. This sequence joins TRBV10-3 and TRBJ2-3, with 8 bases identical to TRBD1. V lost 4 bases, J lost 6 bases, and 9 bases stayed unmatched. There are 15 residues in the CDR3. Germline assignment: CDR1 ENHRY and CDR2 SYGVKD. CDR3 in amino acids: CAISAETGARDTQYF. The DNA of the CDR3 is TGTGCCATCAGTGCCGAGACAGGGGCGAGGGATACGCAGTATTTT.